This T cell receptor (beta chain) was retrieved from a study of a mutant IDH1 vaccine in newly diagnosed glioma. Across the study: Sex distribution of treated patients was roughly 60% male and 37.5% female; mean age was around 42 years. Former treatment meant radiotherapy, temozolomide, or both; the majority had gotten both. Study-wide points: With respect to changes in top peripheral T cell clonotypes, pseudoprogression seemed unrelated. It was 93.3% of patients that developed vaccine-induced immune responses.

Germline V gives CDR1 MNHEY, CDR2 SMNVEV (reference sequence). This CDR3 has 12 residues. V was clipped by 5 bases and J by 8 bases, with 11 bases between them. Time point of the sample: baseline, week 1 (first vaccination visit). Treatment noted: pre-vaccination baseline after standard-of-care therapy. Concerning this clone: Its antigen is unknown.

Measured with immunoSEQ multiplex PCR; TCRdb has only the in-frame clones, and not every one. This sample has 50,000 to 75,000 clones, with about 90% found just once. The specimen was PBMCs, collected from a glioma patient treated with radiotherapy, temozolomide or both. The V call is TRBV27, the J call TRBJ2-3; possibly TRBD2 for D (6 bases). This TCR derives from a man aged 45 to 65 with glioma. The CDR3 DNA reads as TGTGCCAGCAGTCAGTCCGGGGGTACGCAGTATTTT. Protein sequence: CASSQSGGTQYF.